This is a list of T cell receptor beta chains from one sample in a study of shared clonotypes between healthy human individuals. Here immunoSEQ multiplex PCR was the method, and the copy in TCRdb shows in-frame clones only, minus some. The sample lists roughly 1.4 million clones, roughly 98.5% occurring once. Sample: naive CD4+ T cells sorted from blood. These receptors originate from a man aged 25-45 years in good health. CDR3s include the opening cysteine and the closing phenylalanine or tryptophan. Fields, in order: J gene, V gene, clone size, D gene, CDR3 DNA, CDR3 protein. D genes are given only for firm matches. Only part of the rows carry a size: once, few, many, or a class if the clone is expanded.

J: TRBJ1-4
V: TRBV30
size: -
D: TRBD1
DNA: TGTGCCTGGACCGAGGACAGGGGGCTGGCAAAACTGTTTTTT
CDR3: CAWTEDRGLAKLFF

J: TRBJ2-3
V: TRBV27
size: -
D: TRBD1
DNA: TGTGCCAGCAGCCGTTTTTTGGGACAGAAGGTCACAGATACGCAGTATTTT
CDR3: CASSRFLGQKVTDTQYF

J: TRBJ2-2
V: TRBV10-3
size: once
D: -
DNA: TGTGCCATCCTGAACACCGGGGAGCTGTTTTTT
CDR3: CAILNTGELFF

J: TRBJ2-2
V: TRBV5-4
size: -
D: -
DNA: TGTGCCAGCAGCTTTAAGGGAACTCAGACCGGGGAGCTGTTTTTT
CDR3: CASSFKGTQTGELFF

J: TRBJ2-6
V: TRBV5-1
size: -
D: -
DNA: TGCGCCAGCAGCTTGGCCGGTCGACGCTCTGGGGCCAACGTCCTGACTTTC
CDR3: CASSLAGRRSGANVLTF

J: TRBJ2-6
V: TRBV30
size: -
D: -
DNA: TGTGCCTGGAGCCTGAGTCCCTCTGGGGCCAACGTCCTGACTTTC
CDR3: CAWSLSPSGANVLTF

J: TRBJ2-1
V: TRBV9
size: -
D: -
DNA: TGTGCCAGCAGCGAGGAGAGGGGACGGCCTCCTGAGCAGTTCTTC
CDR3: CASSEERGRPPEQFF

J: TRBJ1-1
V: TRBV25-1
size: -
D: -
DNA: TGTGCCAGCAGTCGGAGTGCAGGGATGAACACTGAAGCTTTCTTT
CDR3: CASSRSAGMNTEAFF

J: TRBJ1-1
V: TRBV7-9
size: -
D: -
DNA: TGTGCCAGCAGCTTGCTCGGACCTAACACTGAAGCTTTCTTT
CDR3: CASSLLGPNTEAFF

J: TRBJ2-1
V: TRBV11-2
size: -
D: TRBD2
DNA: TGTGCCAGCACAACCCCGCTCTATCCCGGGAGGAATGAGCAGTTCTTC
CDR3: CASTTPLYPGRNEQFF

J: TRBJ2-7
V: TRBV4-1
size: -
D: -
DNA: TGCGCCAGCAGCCAAGAGGGGTACGAGCAGTACTTC
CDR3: CASSQEGYEQYF

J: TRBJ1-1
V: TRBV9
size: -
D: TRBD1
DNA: TGTGCCAGCAGCGCGGATGGGGACAGGGGGCAAGGCACTGAAGCTTTCTTT
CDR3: CASSADGDRGQGTEAFF

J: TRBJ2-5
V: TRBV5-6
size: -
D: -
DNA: TGTGCCAGCAGCCCCTCGGGCCTACAAGAGACCCAGTACTTC
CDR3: CASSPSGLQETQYF

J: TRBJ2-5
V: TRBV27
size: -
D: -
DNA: TGTGCCAGCAGTTTGAGGTCGACACAAGAGACCCAGTACTTC
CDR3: CASSLRSTQETQYF

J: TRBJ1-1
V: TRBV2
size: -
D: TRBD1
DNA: TGTGCCAGCCGGGACAGGGAACACACTGAAGCTTTCTTT
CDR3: CASRDREHTEAFF

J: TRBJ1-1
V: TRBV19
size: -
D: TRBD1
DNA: TGTGCCAGTAGTAGAAGGGACAGGGAAGCGGTGAACACTGAAGCTTTCTTT
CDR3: CASSRRDREAVNTEAFF

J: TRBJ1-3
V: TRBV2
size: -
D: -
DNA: TGTGCCAGCAGTGCAGGGTCTGGCTCTGGAAACACCATATATTTT
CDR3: CASSAGSGSGNTIYF

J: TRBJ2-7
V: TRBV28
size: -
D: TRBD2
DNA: TGTGCCAGCAGTCCCGGACTAGCGGGAGGCTACGAGCAGTACTTC
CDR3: CASSPGLAGGYEQYF

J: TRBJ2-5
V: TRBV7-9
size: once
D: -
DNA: TGTGCCAGCAGCATTCGCGGGTACGAGACCCAGTACTTC
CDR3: CASSIRGYETQYF

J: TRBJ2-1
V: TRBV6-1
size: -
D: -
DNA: TGTGCCAGCAAGGCACTCTCCTACAATGAGCAGTTCTTC
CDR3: CASKALSYNEQFF

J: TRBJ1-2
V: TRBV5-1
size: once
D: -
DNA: TGCGCCAGCAGTGGTTCCCGAATCTATGGCTACACCTTC
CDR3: CASSGSRIYGYTF

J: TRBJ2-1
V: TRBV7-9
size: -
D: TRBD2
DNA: TGTGCCAGCAGCGGCGGGACTAGCGGGAGCTACAATGAGCAGTTCTTC
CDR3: CASSGGTSGSYNEQFF